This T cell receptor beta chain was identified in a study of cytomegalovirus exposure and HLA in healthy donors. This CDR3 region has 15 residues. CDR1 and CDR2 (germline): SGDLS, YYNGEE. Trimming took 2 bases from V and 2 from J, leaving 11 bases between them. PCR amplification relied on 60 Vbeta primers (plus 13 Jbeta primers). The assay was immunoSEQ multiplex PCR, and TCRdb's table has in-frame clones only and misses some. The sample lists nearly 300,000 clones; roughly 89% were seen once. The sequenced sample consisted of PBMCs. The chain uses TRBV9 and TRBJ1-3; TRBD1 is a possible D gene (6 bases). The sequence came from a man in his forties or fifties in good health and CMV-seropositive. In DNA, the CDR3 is TGTGCCAGCAGCGTTCGGACAGACCCTGGAAACACCATATATTTT. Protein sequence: CASSVRTDPGNTIYF. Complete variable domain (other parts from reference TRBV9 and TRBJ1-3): DSGVTQTPKHLITATGQRVTLRCSPRSGDLSVYWYQQSLDQGLQFLIQYYNGEERAKGNILERFSAQQFPDLHSELNLSSLELGDSALYFCASSVRTDPGNTIYFGEGSWLTVV.